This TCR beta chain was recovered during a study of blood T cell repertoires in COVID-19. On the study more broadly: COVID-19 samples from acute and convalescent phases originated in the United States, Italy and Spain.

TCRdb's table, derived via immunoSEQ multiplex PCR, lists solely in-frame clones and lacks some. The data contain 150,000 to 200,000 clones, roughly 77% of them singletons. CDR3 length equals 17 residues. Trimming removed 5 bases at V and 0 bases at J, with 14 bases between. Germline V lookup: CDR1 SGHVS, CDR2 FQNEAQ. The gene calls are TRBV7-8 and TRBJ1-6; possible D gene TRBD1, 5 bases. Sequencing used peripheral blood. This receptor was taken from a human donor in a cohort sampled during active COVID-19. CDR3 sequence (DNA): TGTGCCAGCAGCCCAGGGATCTCCAGCTCCTATAATTCACCCCTCCACTTT. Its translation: CASSPGISSSYNSPLHF.